This T cell receptor (beta chain) was obtained from a study of blood T cell repertoires in COVID-19. Sequenced by immunoSEQ multiplex PCR; TCRdb stores in-frame clones only, minus some. The sample has a few hundred thousand clones, 89% seen once; the top ten hold roughly 0.92%. This TCR came from a woman aged 40-49 years who had recovered from COVID-19. Sequencing used peripheral blood.

The CDR3 DNA follows: TGTGCCTGGAGTCCGGGACTAGCGGGTACCTCTCAGGAGACCCAGTACTTC. Encoded protein: CAWSPGLAGTSQETQYF. This rearrangement joins TRBV30 to TRBJ2-5, with 12 bases matching TRBD2. The CDR3 is made up of 17 amino acids. Per the germline V gene, CDR1 is GTSNPN and CDR2 is SVGIG (reference sequence). V lost 2 bases and J lost 5; bases outside the gene matches: 12.